A selection of T cell receptor beta chains follows, all from one sample in a study of T cells after yellow fever vaccination. From the 5' RACE reads, TCRdb called clonotypes with MiXCR, one entry per CDR3 protein. Among hundreds of thousands of distinct CDR3 sequences listed, 8.5% to 9% were seen once. Material: PBMCs, obtained on the day of the first yellow fever vaccination. The receptors come from a man younger than 30 who received the YFV17D yellow fever vaccine. Both conserved end residues are part of each CDR3. Fields, in order: J gene, D gene, clone size, V gene, CDR3 DNA, CDR3 protein. A D gene is named only where the DNA matches it firmly. Not every row has a clone size; where given, it reads once, few, many or a size class.

j_call: TRBJ2-7; d_call: TRBD1; clone_size: few; v_call: TRBV5-1; cdr3_nt: TGCGCCAGCACCCCCGGGACAGGGTACCCCTACGAGCAGTACTTC; cdr3_aa: CASTPGTGYPYEQYF
j_call: TRBJ1-6; d_call: NA; clone_size: NA; v_call: TRBV12-3/TRBV12-4; cdr3_nt: TGTGCCAGCAGTTTGGCGGGTGGGGGACCCAATTCACCCCTCCACTTT; cdr3_aa: CASSLAGGGPNSPLHF
j_call: TRBJ2-3; d_call: NA; clone_size: few; v_call: TRBV19; cdr3_nt: TGTGCCAGTACCTCTCGTGATACGCAGTATTTT; cdr3_aa: CASTSRDTQYF
j_call: TRBJ1-5; d_call: NA; clone_size: few; v_call: TRBV6-2/TRBV6-3; cdr3_nt: TGTGCCAGCAGTTACAGAGTCCGGGATCAGCCCCAGCATTTT; cdr3_aa: CASSYRVRDQPQHF
j_call: TRBJ2-2; d_call: NA; clone_size: many; v_call: TRBV15; cdr3_nt: TGTGCCACCAGCAGAGAAGCGGGCGGCGGGGAGCTGTTTTTT; cdr3_aa: CATSREAGGGELFF
j_call: TRBJ2-2; d_call: NA; clone_size: NA; v_call: TRBV5-1; cdr3_nt: TGCGCCAGCAGCTCCACCGGGGGGAACACCGGGGAGCTGTTTTTT; cdr3_aa: CASSSTGGNTGELFF
j_call: TRBJ2-1; d_call: TRBD1; clone_size: NA; v_call: TRBV29-1; cdr3_nt: TGCAGCATTATGACCCCAGGGGGATACAATGAGCAGTTCTTC; cdr3_aa: CSIMTPGGYNEQFF
j_call: TRBJ2-3; d_call: TRBD2; clone_size: many; v_call: TRBV6-5; cdr3_nt: TGTGCCAGCAGTTATAGCGGGGCCGGTAAAGATACGCAGTATTTT; cdr3_aa: CASSYSGAGKDTQYF
j_call: TRBJ1-1; d_call: NA; clone_size: few; v_call: TRBV20-1; cdr3_nt: TGCAGTGCTAGAGATCCTATGAACACTGAAGCTTTCTTT; cdr3_aa: CSARDPMNTEAFF
j_call: TRBJ1-2; d_call: TRBD1; clone_size: NA; v_call: TRBV7-9; cdr3_nt: TGTGCCAGCAGCTCGGGACAGGGGGCTAGATATGGCTACACCTTC; cdr3_aa: CASSSGQGARYGYTF
j_call: TRBJ1-4; d_call: NA; clone_size: few; v_call: TRBV28; cdr3_nt: TGTGCCAGCACCGACAGCGTTAATGAAAAACTGTTTTTT; cdr3_aa: CASTDSVNEKLFF
j_call: TRBJ2-5; d_call: NA; clone_size: NA; v_call: TRBV28; cdr3_nt: TGTGCCAGCAGTACCCCTCGGGCAGTCCAAGAGACCCAGTACTTC; cdr3_aa: CASSTPRAVQETQYF
j_call: TRBJ2-5; d_call: NA; clone_size: NA; v_call: TRBV9; cdr3_nt: TGTGCCAGCAGCGGCAATTGGGGAGAGACCCAGTACTTC; cdr3_aa: CASSGNWGETQYF
j_call: TRBJ1-6; d_call: TRBD1; clone_size: many; v_call: TRBV7-8; cdr3_nt: TGTGCCAGCAGCTCAAATCCGGGACAGCTTAATTCACCCCTCCACTTT; cdr3_aa: CASSSNPGQLNSPLHF
j_call: TRBJ2-1; d_call: NA; clone_size: few; v_call: TRBV20-1; cdr3_nt: TGCAGTGCCCCCCCGGCGGGGTACCCCTACAATGAGCAGTTCTTC; cdr3_aa: CSAPPAGYPYNEQFF
j_call: TRBJ1-2; d_call: NA; clone_size: once; v_call: TRBV5-1; cdr3_nt: TGCGCCAGCAGTTGGGGTAATGGCTACACCTTC; cdr3_aa: CASSWGNGYTF
j_call: TRBJ1-6; d_call: NA; clone_size: few; v_call: TRBV4-2; cdr3_nt: TGTGCCAGCAGCCAGACCTCGGGGGTCTTTGGGTCTAATTCACCCCTCCACTTT; cdr3_aa: CASSQTSGVFGSNSPLHF
j_call: TRBJ2-7; d_call: NA; clone_size: many; v_call: TRBV7-2; cdr3_nt: TGTGCCAGCAGCCGAGAGGGATACGAGCAGTACTTC; cdr3_aa: CASSREGYEQYF
j_call: TRBJ2-7; d_call: TRBD1; clone_size: few; v_call: TRBV20-1; cdr3_nt: TGCAGTGCTAGAGAACGACAGGGCGGATCCTACGAGCAGTACTTC; cdr3_aa: CSARERQGGSYEQYF
j_call: TRBJ1-6; d_call: TRBD1; clone_size: NA; v_call: TRBV7-2; cdr3_nt: TGTGCCAGCAGCAGAGACAGGGTGGGAAATTCACCCCTCCACTTT; cdr3_aa: CASSRDRVGNSPLHF
j_call: TRBJ2-3; d_call: TRBD1; clone_size: NA; v_call: TRBV24-1; cdr3_nt: TGTGCCACCAGTGACCCGGGACAGGGGGAGAAAGATACGCAGTATTTT; cdr3_aa: CATSDPGQGEKDTQYF
j_call: TRBJ1-1; d_call: TRBD1; clone_size: few; v_call: TRBV4-2; cdr3_nt: TGTGCCAGCAGCCAAGACAGGACAGGGAGAGCCCGGAACACTGAAGCTTTCTTT; cdr3_aa: CASSQDRTGRARNTEAFF
j_call: TRBJ2-5; d_call: TRBD1; clone_size: NA; v_call: TRBV19; cdr3_nt: TGTGCCACCTCGACAGGGGAAGAGACCCAGTACTTC; cdr3_aa: CATSTGEETQYF
j_call: TRBJ2-1; d_call: TRBD2; clone_size: many; v_call: TRBV12-3/TRBV12-4; cdr3_nt: TGTGCCAGCAGTTTTGGGGCGGGGGTCGCTGAGCAGTTCTTC; cdr3_aa: CASSFGAGVAEQFF
j_call: TRBJ1-6; d_call: NA; clone_size: NA; v_call: TRBV2; cdr3_nt: TGTGCCAGCGGTAGTTACGCCCTCCACTTT; cdr3_aa: CASGSYALHF
j_call: TRBJ2-7; d_call: NA; clone_size: few; v_call: TRBV20-1; cdr3_nt: TGCAGTGCCGCGGGCGGGGGCAACGAGCAGTACTTC; cdr3_aa: CSAAGGGNEQYF
j_call: TRBJ2-1; d_call: TRBD2; clone_size: NA; v_call: TRBV20-1; cdr3_nt: TGCTGTGCTAGTGCCACGGGAGGGCGATCCTACAATGAGCAGTTCTTC; cdr3_aa: CCASATGGRSYNEQFF
j_call: TRBJ1-6; d_call: NA; clone_size: few; v_call: TRBV7-8; cdr3_nt: TGTGCCAGCAGCTTAGCCGTCGGGGGGAATTCACCCCTCCACTTT; cdr3_aa: CASSLAVGGNSPLHF
j_call: TRBJ1-2; d_call: NA; clone_size: NA; v_call: TRBV20-1; cdr3_nt: TGCAGTGCTAGGTCGACAGACTCTAACTATGGCTACACCTTC; cdr3_aa: CSARSTDSNYGYTF
j_call: TRBJ1-3; d_call: NA; clone_size: NA; v_call: TRBV10-3; cdr3_nt: TGTGCCATCAGTGAGTCGCTGGGGGAGCGACCTGGAAACACCATATATTTT; cdr3_aa: CAISESLGERPGNTIYF
j_call: TRBJ2-1; d_call: NA; clone_size: many; v_call: TRBV6-5; cdr3_nt: TGTGCCAGCAGTTACGCAGGGAATGAGCAGTTCTTC; cdr3_aa: CASSYAGNEQFF
j_call: TRBJ1-1; d_call: NA; clone_size: NA; v_call: TRBV4-3; cdr3_nt: TGCGCCAGCAGCCAAGATCCTCAGAACACTGAAGCTTTCTTT; cdr3_aa: CASSQDPQNTEAFF
j_call: TRBJ2-7; d_call: NA; clone_size: many; v_call: TRBV15; cdr3_nt: TGTGCCACCAGCAGAGTAAGGACTCCGCCCTACGAGCAGTACTTC; cdr3_aa: CATSRVRTPPYEQYF
j_call: TRBJ2-1; d_call: TRBD2; clone_size: many; v_call: TRBV20-1; cdr3_nt: TGCAGTGCCAGCGGGGAGTACAATGAGCAGTTCTTC; cdr3_aa: CSASGEYNEQFF
j_call: TRBJ2-7; d_call: NA; clone_size: many; v_call: TRBV4-3; cdr3_nt: TGCGCCAGCAGCCAAGTTAGCAGCTCCTACGAGCAGTACTTC; cdr3_aa: CASSQVSSSYEQYF
j_call: TRBJ1-6; d_call: NA; clone_size: many; v_call: TRBV5-1; cdr3_nt: TGCGCCAGCAGCTTGGACCGACCCCAGAATTCACCCCTCCACTTT; cdr3_aa: CASSLDRPQNSPLHF
j_call: TRBJ2-5; d_call: NA; clone_size: NA; v_call: TRBV10-3; cdr3_nt: TGTGCCATCAGGTCCGAGAGAGAGACCCAGTACTTC; cdr3_aa: CAIRSERETQYF
j_call: TRBJ2-7; d_call: NA; clone_size: NA; v_call: TRBV19; cdr3_nt: TGTGCCAGTAGTATCCCGGGCCACGAGCAGTACTTC; cdr3_aa: CASSIPGHEQYF
j_call: TRBJ2-7; d_call: TRBD1; clone_size: few; v_call: TRBV7-2; cdr3_nt: TGTGCCAGCAGCCAGGGACAGGGGCTGGGGCAGTACTTC; cdr3_aa: CASSQGQGLGQYF
j_call: TRBJ1-5; d_call: NA; clone_size: once; v_call: TRBV20-1; cdr3_nt: TGCAGTGCTAGAGATTACAGGGAACAGCCCCAGCATTTT; cdr3_aa: CSARDYREQPQHF
j_call: TRBJ2-5; d_call: NA; clone_size: few; v_call: TRBV20-1; cdr3_nt: TGCAGTGCCACCGGAAACAGCGGAGAGTACCAAGAGACCCAGTACTTC; cdr3_aa: CSATGNSGEYQETQYF
j_call: TRBJ2-6; d_call: NA; clone_size: NA; v_call: TRBV5-1; cdr3_nt: TGCGCCAGCAGCCTCGAACCTGGGGCCAACGTCCTGACTTTC; cdr3_aa: CASSLEPGANVLTF
j_call: TRBJ2-1; d_call: TRBD2; clone_size: many; v_call: TRBV20-1; cdr3_nt: TGCAGTGCTAGTCCGAGCGGGGGTATTGTATTCTTC; cdr3_aa: CSASPSGGIVFF
j_call: TRBJ2-5; d_call: NA; clone_size: NA; v_call: TRBV5-6; cdr3_nt: TGTGCCAGCAGCGGACAACCGAAAGAGACCCAGTACTTC; cdr3_aa: CASSGQPKETQYF
j_call: TRBJ2-1; d_call: TRBD2; clone_size: NA; v_call: TRBV6-2/TRBV6-3; cdr3_nt: TGTGCCAGCGGTAGCGGGGGAAGGGGTTACAATGAGCAGTTCTTC; cdr3_aa: CASGSGGRGYNEQFF
j_call: TRBJ2-2; d_call: NA; clone_size: NA; v_call: TRBV5-1; cdr3_nt: TGCGCCAGCAGCTCCGACGGGGCCACCGGGGAGCTGTTTTTT; cdr3_aa: CASSSDGATGELFF
j_call: TRBJ2-7; d_call: NA; clone_size: many; v_call: TRBV5-6; cdr3_nt: TGTGCCAGCAGCAAGACGGACAGCTCCTACGAGCAGTACTTC; cdr3_aa: CASSKTDSSYEQYF
j_call: TRBJ2-2; d_call: NA; clone_size: NA; v_call: TRBV5-1; cdr3_nt: TGCGCCAGCAGCTTGGGACCATTAATGATTTCCGGGGAGCTGTTTTTT; cdr3_aa: CASSLGPLMISGELFF
j_call: TRBJ2-1; d_call: NA; clone_size: few; v_call: TRBV27; cdr3_nt: TGTGCCAGCAGGGCAGGGGCCTCCTACAATGAGCAGTTCTTC; cdr3_aa: CASRAGASYNEQFF
j_call: TRBJ1-2; d_call: NA; clone_size: few; v_call: TRBV29-1; cdr3_nt: TGCAGCGTTCAAGTGTTTACGGGCTATGGCTACACCTTC; cdr3_aa: CSVQVFTGYGYTF
j_call: TRBJ2-1; d_call: NA; clone_size: few; v_call: TRBV2; cdr3_nt: TGTGCCAGCCCGGGGCGACCTTACAATGAGCAGTTCTTC; cdr3_aa: CASPGRPYNEQFF
j_call: TRBJ1-2; d_call: NA; clone_size: few; v_call: TRBV20-1; cdr3_nt: TGCAGTGCTCTAACACAGAATAGGGGCTACACCTTC; cdr3_aa: CSALTQNRGYTF
j_call: TRBJ2-7; d_call: TRBD1; clone_size: NA; v_call: TRBV7-9; cdr3_nt: TGTGCCAGCAGCCGCCGGGACAGGTACAACGGGGGTTACGAGCAGTACTTC; cdr3_aa: CASSRRDRYNGGYEQYF